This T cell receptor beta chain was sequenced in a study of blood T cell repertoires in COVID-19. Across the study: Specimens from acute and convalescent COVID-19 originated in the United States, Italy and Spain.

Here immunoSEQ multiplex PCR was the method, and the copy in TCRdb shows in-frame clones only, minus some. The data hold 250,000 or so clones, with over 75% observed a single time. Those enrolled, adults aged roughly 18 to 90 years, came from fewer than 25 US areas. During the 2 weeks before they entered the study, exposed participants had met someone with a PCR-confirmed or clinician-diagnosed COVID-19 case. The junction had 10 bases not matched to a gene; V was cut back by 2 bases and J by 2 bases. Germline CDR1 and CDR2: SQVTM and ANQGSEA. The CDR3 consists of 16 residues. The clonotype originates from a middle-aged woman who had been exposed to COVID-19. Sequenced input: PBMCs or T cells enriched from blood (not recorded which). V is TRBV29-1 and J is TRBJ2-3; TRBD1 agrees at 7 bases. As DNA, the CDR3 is TGCAGCGTTGAAAAAGGAGAGAGGGGGCTCACAGATACGCAGTATTTT. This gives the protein CSVEKGERGLTDTQYF.